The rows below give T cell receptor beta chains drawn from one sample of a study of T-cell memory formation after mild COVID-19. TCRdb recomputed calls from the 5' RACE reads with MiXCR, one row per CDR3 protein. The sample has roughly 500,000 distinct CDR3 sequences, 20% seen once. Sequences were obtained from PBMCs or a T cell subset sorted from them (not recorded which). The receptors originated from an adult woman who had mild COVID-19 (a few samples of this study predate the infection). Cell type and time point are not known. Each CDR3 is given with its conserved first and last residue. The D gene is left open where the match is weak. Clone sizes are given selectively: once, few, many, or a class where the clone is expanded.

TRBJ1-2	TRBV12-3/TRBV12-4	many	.	TGTGCCAGCAGTTGGCGCGCGGGGAGTTATGGCTACACCTTC	CASSWRAGSYGYTF
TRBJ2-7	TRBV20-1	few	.	TGCAGTACAACCGGGGACAACTACGAGCAGTACTTC	CSTTGDNYEQYF
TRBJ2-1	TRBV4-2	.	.	TGTGCCAGCAGCCCCGCCCCTAGCTATGAGCAGTTCTTC	CASSPAPSYEQFF
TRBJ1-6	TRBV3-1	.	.	TGTGCCAGCACCTCGAGGGCCGAATCACCCCTCCACTTT	CASTSRAESPLHF
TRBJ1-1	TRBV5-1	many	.	TGCGCCAGCAGCTTGTGGGGCTTGGGCACTGAAGCTTTCTTT	CASSLWGLGTEAFF
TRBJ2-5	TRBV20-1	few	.	TGCAGTACCACCTTCAGACTCGAGACCTTCCAAGAGACCCAGTACTTC	CSTTFRLETFQETQYF
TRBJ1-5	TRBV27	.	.	TGTGCCAGCAGTTTTAGTTCCGACAGACTTAATCAGCCCCAGCATTTT	CASSFSSDRLNQPQHF
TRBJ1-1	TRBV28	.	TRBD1	TGTGCCAGCAGTAAACAGGGGTCGGGCACTGAAGCTTTCTTT	CASSKQGSGTEAFF
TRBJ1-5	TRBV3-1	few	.	TGTGCCAGCAGCTTTTGGGGGGGCGACCAGCCCCAGCATTTT	CASSFWGGDQPQHF
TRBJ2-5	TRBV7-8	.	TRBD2	TGTGCCAGCAGCCTAGGGACTAGCGGGAGGAGTGAGACCCAGTACTTC	CASSLGTSGRSETQYF
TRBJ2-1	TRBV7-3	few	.	TGTGCCAGCAGCTTACGGCCCAGCTCCAATGAGCAGTTCTTC	CASSLRPSSNEQFF
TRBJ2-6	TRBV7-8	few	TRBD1	TGTGCCAGCAGTCGCAGGGGGCCGGGGGCCAACGTCCTGACTTTC	CASSRRGPGANVLTF
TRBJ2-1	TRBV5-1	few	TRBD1	TGCGCCAGCAGCCCGGACAGGGGGACCCTCGATGAGCAGTTCTTC	CASSPDRGTLDEQFF
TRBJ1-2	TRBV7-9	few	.	TGTGCCAGCAGCCTTTCGGGCGGGGGCTACACCTTC	CASSLSGGGYTF
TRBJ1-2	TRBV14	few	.	TGTGCCAGCAGCCAAGAGAAGGTTCCCAACTATGGCTACACCTTC	CASSQEKVPNYGYTF
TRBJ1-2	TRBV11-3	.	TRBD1	TGTGCCAGCAGCCAAAAGCGGACAGGGCATGGCTACACCTTC	CASSQKRTGHGYTF
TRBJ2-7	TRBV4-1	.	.	TGCGCCAGCAGCCAAGTACTAGCCCATTCCCAATACGAGCAGTACTTC	CASSQVLAHSQYEQYF
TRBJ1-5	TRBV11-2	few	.	TGTGCCAGCAGCTTGGGCCGGGGTCAGCCCCAGCATTTT	CASSLGRGQPQHF
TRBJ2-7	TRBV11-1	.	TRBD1	TGTGCCAGCAGCGAACATGGACAGGCTGGCTACGAGCAGTACTTC	CASSEHGQAGYEQYF
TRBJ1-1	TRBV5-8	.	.	TGTGCCAGCAGCTTCAGCGTGGGTGGCGTACGGGAAGCTTTCTTT	CASSFSVGGVREAFF
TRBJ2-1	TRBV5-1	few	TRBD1	TGCGCCAGCAGCACCCAGGGGGCCCACAATGAGCAGTTCTTC	CASSTQGAHNEQFF
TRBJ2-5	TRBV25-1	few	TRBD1	TGTGCCAGCAGGGACAGGGCAGAGACCCAGTACTTC	CASRDRAETQYF
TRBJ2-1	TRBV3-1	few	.	TGTGCCAGCAGCCAAGCGGTCAGGGTAAGGTCGTGGAATGAGCAGTTCTTC	CASSQAVRVRSWNEQFF
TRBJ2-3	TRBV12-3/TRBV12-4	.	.	TGTGCCAGCAGATTGCAGTGGGAGACAGATACGCAGTATTTT	CASRLQWETDTQYF
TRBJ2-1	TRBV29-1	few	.	TGCAGCGTTGAAGTGAAGCTGAATGAGCAGTTCTTC	CSVEVKLNEQFF
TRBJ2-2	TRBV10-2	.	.	TGCGCCAGCAGTGGGCCTACAGGAGCCGGGGAGCTGTTTTTT	CASSGPTGAGELFF
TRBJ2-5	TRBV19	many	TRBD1	TGTGCCAGTAGGACAGGGTCGATGGAGACCCAGTACTTC	CASRTGSMETQYF
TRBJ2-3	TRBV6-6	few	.	TGTGCCAGCAGTTTAATCGGACATCCGCCAGATACGCAGTATTTT	CASSLIGHPPDTQYF
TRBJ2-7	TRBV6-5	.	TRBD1	TGTGCCAGCAGTGGACAGGGGGCGGGGTACGAGCAGTACTTC	CASSGQGAGYEQYF
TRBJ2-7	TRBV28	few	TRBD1	TGTGCCAGCAGTCCCACCCGGGACAGGGGCTACGAGCAGTACTTC	CASSPTRDRGYEQYF
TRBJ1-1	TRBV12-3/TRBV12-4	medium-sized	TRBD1	TGTGCCAGCAGCAGACCGGGACAGGGGACCACTGAAGCTTTCTTT	CASSRPGQGTTEAFF
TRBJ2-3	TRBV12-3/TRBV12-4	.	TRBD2	TGTGCCAGCAGCTCAGGACTAGCGGGAGGGGTCACAGATACGCAGTATTTT	CASSSGLAGGVTDTQYF
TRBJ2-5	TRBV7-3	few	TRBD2	TGTGCCAGCAGCATCATGAGCGGGGAAGAGACCCAGTACTTC	CASSIMSGEETQYF
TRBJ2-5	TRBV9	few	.	TGTGCCAGCAGCGCAACCACGGGACTCCAAGAGACCCAGTACTTC	CASSATTGLQETQYF
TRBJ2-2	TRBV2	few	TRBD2	TGTGCCAGCAGTGAGCGACTAGCGGGGGTCACCGGGGAGCTGTTTTTT	CASSERLAGVTGELFF